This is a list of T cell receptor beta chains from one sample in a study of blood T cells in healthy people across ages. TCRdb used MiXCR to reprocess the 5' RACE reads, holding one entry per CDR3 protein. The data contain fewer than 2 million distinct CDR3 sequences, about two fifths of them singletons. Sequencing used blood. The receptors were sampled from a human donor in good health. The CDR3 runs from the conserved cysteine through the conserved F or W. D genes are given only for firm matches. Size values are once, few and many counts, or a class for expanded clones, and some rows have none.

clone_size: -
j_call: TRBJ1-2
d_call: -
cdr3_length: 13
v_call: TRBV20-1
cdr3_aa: CSASRPGDNGYTF
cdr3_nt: TGCAGTGCTAGCAGACCAGGGGACAACGGCTACACCTTC

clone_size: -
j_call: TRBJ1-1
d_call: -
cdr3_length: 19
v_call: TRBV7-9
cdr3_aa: CASSFAGTLPRRGNTEAFF
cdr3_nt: TGTGCCAGCAGCTTTGCCGGAACACTTCCTCGAAGGGGGAACACTGAAGCTTTCTTT

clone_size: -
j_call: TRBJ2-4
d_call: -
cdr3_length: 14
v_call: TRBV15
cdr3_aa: CATSSSTVYNEQYF
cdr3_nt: TGTGCCACCAGCAGTTCGACAGTCTACAATGAGCAGTACTTC

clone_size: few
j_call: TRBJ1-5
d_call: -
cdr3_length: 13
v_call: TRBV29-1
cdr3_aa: CSVMGTGNQPQHF
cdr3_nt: TGCAGCGTGATGGGGACGGGCAATCAGCCCCAGCATTTT

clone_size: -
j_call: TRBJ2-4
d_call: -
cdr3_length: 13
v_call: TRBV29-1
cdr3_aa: CSTGGDGRNIQYF
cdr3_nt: TGCAGCACAGGAGGGGACGGGCGAAACATTCAGTACTTC

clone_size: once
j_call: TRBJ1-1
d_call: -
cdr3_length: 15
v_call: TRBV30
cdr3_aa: CAGTGGSLMNTEAFF
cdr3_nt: TGTGCCGGGACGGGGGGGTCCCTCATGAACACTGAAGCTTTCTTT

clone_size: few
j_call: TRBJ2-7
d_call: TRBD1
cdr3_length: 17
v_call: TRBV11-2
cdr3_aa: CASSLAIWDRGTYEQYF
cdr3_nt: TGTGCCAGCAGCTTAGCCATTTGGGACAGGGGAACCTACGAGCAGTACTTC

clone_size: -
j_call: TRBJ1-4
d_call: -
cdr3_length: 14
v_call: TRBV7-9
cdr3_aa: CASSLQGLHEKLFF
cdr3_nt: TGTGCCAGCAGCTTACAAGGCCTACATGAAAAACTGTTTTTT

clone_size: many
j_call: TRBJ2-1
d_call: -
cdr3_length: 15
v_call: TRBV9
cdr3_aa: CASSVDGLSYNEQFF
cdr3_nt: TGTGCCAGCAGCGTAGATGGACTGTCCTACAATGAGCAGTTCTTC

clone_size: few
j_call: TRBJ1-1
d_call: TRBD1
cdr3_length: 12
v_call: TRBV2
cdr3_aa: CASSRQGPQRFF
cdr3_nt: TGTGCCAGCAGCAGACAGGGTCCCCAACGGTTCTTT

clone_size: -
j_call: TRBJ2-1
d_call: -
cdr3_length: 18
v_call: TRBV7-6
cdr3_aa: CASSLAPGWEGSNNEQFF
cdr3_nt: TGTGCCAGCAGCTTAGCGCCGGGGTGGGAAGGGTCTAACAATGAGCAGTTCTTC

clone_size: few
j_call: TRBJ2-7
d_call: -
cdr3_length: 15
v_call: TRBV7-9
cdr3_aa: CASSSRRDEVHEQYF
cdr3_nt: TGTGCCAGCAGCTCCCGCCGGGACGAAGTCCACGAGCAGTACTTC

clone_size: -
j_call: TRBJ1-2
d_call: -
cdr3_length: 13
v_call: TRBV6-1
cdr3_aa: CANSESEDGGYTF
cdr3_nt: TGTGCCAACAGTGAATCGGAGGACGGCGGCTACACCTTC

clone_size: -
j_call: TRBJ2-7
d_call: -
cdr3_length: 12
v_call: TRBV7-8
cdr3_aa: CASSLDSARGYF
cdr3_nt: TGTGCCAGCAGCTTGGACAGCGCTAGGGGGTACTTC

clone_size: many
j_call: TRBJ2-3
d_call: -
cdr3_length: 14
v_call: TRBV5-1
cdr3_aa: CASSLETSTDTQYF
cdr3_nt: TGTGCCAGCAGCTTGGAGACGAGCACAGATACGCAGTATTTT

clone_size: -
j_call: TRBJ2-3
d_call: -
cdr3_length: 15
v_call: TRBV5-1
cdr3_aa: CASSSGTQQWDTQYF
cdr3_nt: TGCGCCAGCAGCTCCGGGACCCAGCAGTGGGATACGCAGTATTTT

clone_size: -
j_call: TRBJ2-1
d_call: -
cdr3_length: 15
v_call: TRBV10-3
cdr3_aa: CAISQDSSSYNEQFF
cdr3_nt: TGTGCCATCAGTCAGGACAGTTCCTCCTACAATGAGCAGTTCTTC

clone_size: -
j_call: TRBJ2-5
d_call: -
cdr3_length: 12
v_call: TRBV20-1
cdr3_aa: CSARTYQETQYF
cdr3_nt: TGCAGTGCCCGTACGTACCAAGAGACCCAGTACTTC

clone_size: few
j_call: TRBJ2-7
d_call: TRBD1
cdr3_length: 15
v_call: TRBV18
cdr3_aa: CASSPPPGTGWEQYF
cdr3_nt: TGTGCCAGCTCACCACCGCCCGGGACAGGCTGGGAGCAGTACTTC

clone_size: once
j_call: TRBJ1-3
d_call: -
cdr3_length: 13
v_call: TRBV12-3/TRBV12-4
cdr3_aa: CASSFAGGNTIYF
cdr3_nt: TGTGCCAGCAGTTTTGCCGGGGGAAACACCATATATTTT

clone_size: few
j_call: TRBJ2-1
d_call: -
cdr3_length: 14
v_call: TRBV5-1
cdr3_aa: CASKYWEGYGEQFF
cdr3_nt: TGCGCCAGCAAATATTGGGAAGGTTATGGTGAGCAGTTCTTC

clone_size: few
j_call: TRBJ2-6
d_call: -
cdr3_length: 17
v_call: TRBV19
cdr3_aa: CASSLLSASSGANVLTF
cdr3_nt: TGTGCCAGTAGCCTACTCAGCGCTAGCTCTGGGGCCAACGTCCTGACTTTC

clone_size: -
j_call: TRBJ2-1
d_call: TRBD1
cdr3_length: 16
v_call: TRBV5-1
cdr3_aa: CASSLQRTGLIHEQFF
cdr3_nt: TGCGCCAGCAGCTTACAAAGGACAGGGTTGATCCATGAGCAGTTCTTC

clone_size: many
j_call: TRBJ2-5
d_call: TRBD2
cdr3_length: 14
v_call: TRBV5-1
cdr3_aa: CASSFSGGEETQYF
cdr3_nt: TGTGCCAGCAGCTTTAGCGGGGGGGAAGAGACCCAGTACTTC

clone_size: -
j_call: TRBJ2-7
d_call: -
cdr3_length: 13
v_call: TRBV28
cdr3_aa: CASSLAATDEQYF
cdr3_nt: TGTGCCAGCAGTTTAGCAGCCACAGACGAGCAGTACTTC

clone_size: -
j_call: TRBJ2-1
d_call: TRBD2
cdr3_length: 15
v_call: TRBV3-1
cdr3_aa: CASSHTSGGASEQFF
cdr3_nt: TGTGCCAGCAGCCACACTAGCGGGGGGGCCAGCGAGCAGTTCTTC

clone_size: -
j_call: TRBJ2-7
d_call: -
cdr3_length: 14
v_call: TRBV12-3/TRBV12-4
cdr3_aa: CASSLALGVNEQYF
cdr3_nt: TGTGCCAGCAGTTTAGCGTTGGGGGTCAATGAGCAGTACTTC

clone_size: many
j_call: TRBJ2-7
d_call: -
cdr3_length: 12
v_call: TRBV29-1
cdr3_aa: CSVSTGTYEQYF
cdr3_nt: TGCAGCGTTAGTACAGGGACCTACGAGCAGTACTTC

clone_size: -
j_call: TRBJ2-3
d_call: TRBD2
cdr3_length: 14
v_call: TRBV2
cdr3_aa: CASRSSGWTGTRYF
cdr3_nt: TGTGCCAGCAGGAGTAGCGGGTGGACGGGTACGCGGTATTTT

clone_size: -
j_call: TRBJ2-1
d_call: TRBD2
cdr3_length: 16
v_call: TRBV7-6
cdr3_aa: CASSSSGGLAYNEQFF
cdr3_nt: TGTGCCAGCAGCTCCTCCGGAGGACTAGCGTACAATGAGCAGTTCTTC

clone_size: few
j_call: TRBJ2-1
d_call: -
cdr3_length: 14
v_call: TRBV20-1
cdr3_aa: CSALGVFDGNEQFF
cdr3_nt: TGCAGTGCCCTCGGGGTATTCGACGGAAATGAGCAGTTCTTC

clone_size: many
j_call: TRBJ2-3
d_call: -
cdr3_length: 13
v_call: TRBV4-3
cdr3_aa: CASSLQPTDTQYF
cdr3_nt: TGTGCCAGCAGTTTGCAGCCCACAGATACGCAGTATTTT

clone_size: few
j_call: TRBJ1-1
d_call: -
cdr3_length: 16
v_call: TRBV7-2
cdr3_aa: CASSSPGQLLGTEAFF
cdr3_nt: TGTGCCAGCAGCTCGCCGGGACAACTTCTGGGCACTGAAGCTTTCTTT

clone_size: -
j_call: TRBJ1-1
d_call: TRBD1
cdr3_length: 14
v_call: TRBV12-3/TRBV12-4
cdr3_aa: CASSSKDRGPVAFF
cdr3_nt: TGTGCCAGCAGTTCCAAGGACAGGGGGCCAGTCGCTTTCTTT

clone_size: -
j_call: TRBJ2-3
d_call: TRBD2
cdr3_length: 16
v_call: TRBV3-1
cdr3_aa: CASSQVSGASTDTQYF
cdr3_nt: TGTGCCAGCAGCCAAGTTAGCGGGGCAAGCACAGATACGCAGTATTTT

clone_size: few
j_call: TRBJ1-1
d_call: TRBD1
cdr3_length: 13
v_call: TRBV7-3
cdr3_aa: CASSGGSLTEAFF
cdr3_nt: TGTGCCAGTTCAGGGGGGAGTTTAACTGAAGCTTTCTTT

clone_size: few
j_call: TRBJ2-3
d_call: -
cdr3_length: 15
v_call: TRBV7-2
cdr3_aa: CASSLYGTEGDTQYF
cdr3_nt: TGTGCCAGCAGCTTATACGGGACGGAGGGGGATACGCAGTATTTT

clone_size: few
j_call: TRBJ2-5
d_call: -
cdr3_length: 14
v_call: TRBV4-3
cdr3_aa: CASSQVAIGETQYF
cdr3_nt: TGCGCCAGCAGCCAAGTTGCGATCGGAGAGACCCAGTACTTC

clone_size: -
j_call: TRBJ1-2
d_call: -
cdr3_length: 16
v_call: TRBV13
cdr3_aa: CASSLFKGGGSYGYTF
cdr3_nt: TGTGCCAGCAGCTTGTTTAAGGGAGGGGGGTCCTATGGCTACACCTTC

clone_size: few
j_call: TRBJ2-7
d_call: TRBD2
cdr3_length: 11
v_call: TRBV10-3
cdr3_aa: CAIGRDYEQYF
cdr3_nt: TGTGCCATCGGGAGGGACTACGAGCAGTACTTC

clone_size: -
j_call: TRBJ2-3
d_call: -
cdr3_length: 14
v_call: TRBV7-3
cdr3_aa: CASSKGGRTDTQYF
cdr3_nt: TGTGCCAGCAGCAAAGGGGGGAGGACAGATACGCAGTATTTT

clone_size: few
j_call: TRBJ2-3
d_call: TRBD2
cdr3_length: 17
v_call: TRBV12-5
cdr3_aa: CASGLDLAGPLIYTQYF
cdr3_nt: TGTGCTAGTGGTTTGGACCTAGCGGGTCCCTTAATTTATACGCAGTATTTT

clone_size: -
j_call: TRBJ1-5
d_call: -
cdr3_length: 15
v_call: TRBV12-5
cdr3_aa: CASGLGIGSNQPQQF
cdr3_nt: TGTGCTAGTGGTTTGGGGATAGGGAGCAATCAGCCCCAGCAGTTT

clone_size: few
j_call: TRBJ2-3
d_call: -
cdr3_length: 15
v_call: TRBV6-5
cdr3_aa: CASRAFRGATDTQYF
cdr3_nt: TGTGCCAGCAGGGCCTTCCGGGGTGCCACAGATACGCAGTATTTT

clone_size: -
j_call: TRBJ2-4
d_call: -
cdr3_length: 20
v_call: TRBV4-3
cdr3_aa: CASSHLPDGEGPEGSDIQYF
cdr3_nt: TGCGCCAGCAGCCACCTACCCGACGGCGAGGGTCCTGAGGGGTCGGACATTCAGTACTTC

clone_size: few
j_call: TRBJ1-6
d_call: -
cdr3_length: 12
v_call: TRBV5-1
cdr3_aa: CASSDGDSPLHF
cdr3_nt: TGCGCCAGCAGCGACGGTGATTCACCCCTCCACTTT

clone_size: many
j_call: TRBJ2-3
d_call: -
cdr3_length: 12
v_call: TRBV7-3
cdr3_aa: CASSSGSDTQYF
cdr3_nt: TGTGCCAGCAGTTCGGGGTCAGATACGCAGTATTTT

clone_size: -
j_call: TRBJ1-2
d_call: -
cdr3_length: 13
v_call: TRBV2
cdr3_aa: CASSITGPWGYTF
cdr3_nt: TGTGCCAGCAGTATTACAGGGCCCTGGGGCTACACCTTC

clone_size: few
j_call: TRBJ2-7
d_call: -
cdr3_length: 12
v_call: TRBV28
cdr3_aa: CATTGDPYEQYF
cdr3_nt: TGTGCCACCACCGGGGATCCATACGAGCAGTACTTC

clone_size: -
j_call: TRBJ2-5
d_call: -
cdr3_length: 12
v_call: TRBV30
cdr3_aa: CAWSELQETQYF
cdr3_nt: TGTGCCTGGAGTGAATTACAAGAGACCCAGTACTTC

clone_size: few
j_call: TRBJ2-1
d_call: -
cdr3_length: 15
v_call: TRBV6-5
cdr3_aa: CASRLEGGVGIEQFF
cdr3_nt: TGTGCCAGCAGACTAGAAGGAGGTGTGGGGATTGAGCAGTTCTTC

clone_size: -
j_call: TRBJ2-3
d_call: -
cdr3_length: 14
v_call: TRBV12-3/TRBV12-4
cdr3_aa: CASKGLTSTDTQYF
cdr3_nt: TGTGCCAGTAAAGGACTGACTAGCACAGATACGCAGTATTTT